This T cell receptor (beta chain) is drawn from a study of blood T cell repertoires in COVID-19. Study at large: Researchers got acute and convalescent COVID-19 samples from the United States, Italy and Spain.

Measured with immunoSEQ multiplex PCR; TCRdb has only the in-frame clones, and not every one. The data hold roughly 200,000 clones, with 80% to 90% observed a single time. Remarks on this clone: Additional DNA sequences in this sample encode the identical CDR3.

Looked up from germline, CDR1 is ENHRY and CDR2 is SYGVKD. V shed 3 bases, J shed 7 bases, and the junction held 7 bases outside the gene matches. This CDR3 has 15 amino acids. The receptor comes from a man older than 75 with acute or convalescent COVID-19. The sequencing sample was made of peripheral blood. The chain recombines TRBV10-3 with TRBJ2-1, with 9 bases lining up with TRBD2. DNA for the CDR3: TGTGCCATCAGTGAAGGGGCGGGAGGGCTTAATGAGCAGTTCTTC. It specifies CAISEGAGGLNEQFF.